This TCR beta chain was profiled in a study of T cell changes during pregnancy in multiple sclerosis. The V gene's germline CDR1 is SGHRS and CDR2 YFSETQ. The CDR3 covers 15 residues. V lost 6 bases and J 1 base, leaving 14 bases between the germline ends. Sequencing used immunoSEQ multiplex PCR; TCRdb keeps in-frame clones, though not all of them. The table lists 37,000 or so clones, 88% of them singletons, with approximately 1.2% in the top ten. The sample in question was CD4+ T cells from peripheral blood mononuclear cells, obtained before pregnancy. This sequence originates from a female donor with multiple sclerosis, enrolled in a pregnancy study. The chain combines TRBV5-1 with TRBJ2-1; D perhaps matches TRBD2 (6 bases). The CDR3 sequence: CASKLETSSYNEQFF. In nucleotides, the CDR3 is TGCGCCAGCAAATTGGAGACTAGTTCCTACAATGAGCAGTTCTTC.